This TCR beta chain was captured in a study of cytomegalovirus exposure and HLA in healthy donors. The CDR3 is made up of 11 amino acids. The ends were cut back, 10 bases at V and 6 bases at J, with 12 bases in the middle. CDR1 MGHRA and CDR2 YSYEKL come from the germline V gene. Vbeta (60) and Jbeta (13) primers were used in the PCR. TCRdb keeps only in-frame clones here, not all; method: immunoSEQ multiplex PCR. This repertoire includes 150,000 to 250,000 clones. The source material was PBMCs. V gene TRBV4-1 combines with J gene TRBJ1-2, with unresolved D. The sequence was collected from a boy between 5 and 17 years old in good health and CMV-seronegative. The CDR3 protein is CANRENDGYTF. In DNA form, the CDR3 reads TGCGCCAACCGGGAGAACGATGGCTACACCTTC.